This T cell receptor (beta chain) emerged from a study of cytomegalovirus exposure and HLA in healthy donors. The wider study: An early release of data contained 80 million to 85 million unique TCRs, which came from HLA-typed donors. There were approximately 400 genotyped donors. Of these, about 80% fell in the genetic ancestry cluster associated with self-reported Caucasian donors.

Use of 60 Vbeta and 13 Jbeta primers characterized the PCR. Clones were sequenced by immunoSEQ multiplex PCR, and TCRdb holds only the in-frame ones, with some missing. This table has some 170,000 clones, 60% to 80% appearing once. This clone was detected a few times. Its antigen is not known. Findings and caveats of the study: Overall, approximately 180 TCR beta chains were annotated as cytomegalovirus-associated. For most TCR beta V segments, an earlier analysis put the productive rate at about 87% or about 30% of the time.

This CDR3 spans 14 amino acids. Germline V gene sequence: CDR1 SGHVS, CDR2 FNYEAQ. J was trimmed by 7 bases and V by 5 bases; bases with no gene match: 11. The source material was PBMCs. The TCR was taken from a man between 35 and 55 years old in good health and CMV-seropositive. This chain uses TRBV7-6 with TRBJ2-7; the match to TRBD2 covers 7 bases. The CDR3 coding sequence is TGTGCCAGCAGCGATAGGCTAGCGGACGGAGAGCAGTACTTC. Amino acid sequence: CASSDRLADGEQYF.